Here is one TCR beta chain with its context. The junction differs from germline at one of its ends, possibly a read error. Documented treatment: oral pan-JAK inhibitor, 5-10 mg twice daily. Extracted RNA was reverse transcribed, and the resulting cDNA served as sequencing template. The method was immunoSEQ multiplex PCR; TCRdb's version includes in-frame clones alone and lacks a portion of them. The sample gives hundreds of thousands of clones, 60% of which show up once; about 0.88% is in the top ten. This sample stems from a study of CD8+ T cells in alopecia areata. Study summary: Tofacitinib ran 6 to 18 months, followed by 6 months off drug.

Sequences were derived from CD4+ T cells sorted from blood, sampled at week 52, from a patient treated with tofacitinib. The receptor was isolated from a human donor with alopecia areata.

CDR3 protein: CASSRPGPSSVF. For the CDR3, the DNA is TGTGCCAGCAGCAGACCCGGACCGTCTTCTGTCTTC. This chain links TRBV7-2 with TRBJ2-1; no definite D call. Germline assignment: CDR1 SGHTA and CDR2 FQGNSA. The CDR3 is 12 residues long.